This T cell receptor (beta chain) is from a study of blood T cell repertoires in COVID-19. Looking at the study overall: COVID-19 samples collected from the United States, Italy and Spain covered acute and convalescent phases.

This clone was counted a single time. Generated by immunoSEQ multiplex PCR, the TCRdb table keeps only in-frame clones and is missing some. The sample shows 200,000 to 300,000 clones, around three quarters of them seen only once. This TCR derives from a woman older than 75 with acute or convalescent COVID-19. The sequenced material came from peripheral blood.

The CDR3 bases are TGCGCCAGCAGCCCGCAAGCGGGAGGTGGGACAGATACGCAGTATTTT. This translates into CASSPQAGGGTDTQYF. The chain uses TRBV5-1 and TRBJ2-3, with 9 bases that match TRBD2. V lost 4 bases and J lost 3; bases outside the gene matches: 9. The V gene's germline CDR1 is SGHRS and CDR2 YFSETQ. This CDR3 spans 16 amino acids.